This T cell receptor (beta chain) was sequenced in a study of T cell repertoires in cytomegalovirus infection (dated by TCRdb to the late 2010s). Regarding the complete study: Donor HLA type was relevant to the analysis, because carriage of CMV infection together with the matching HLA type was indicated by public TCR beta signatures.

This sample was sequenced with an Illumina HiSeq 1500. TCRdb itself trimmed the public reads at Q25 with fastp, ran MiXCR and retained productive beta chains. Rows with one shared CDR3 protein collapse into an entry with the most common genes and DNA. For this sample the table gives about 490,000 distinct CDR3 sequences, of which about 15% were detected only once. The biggest ten clones account for 24% of the sample. General conclusions and limits of the study: In the ex vivo response, HLA-C-restricted CMV-specific TCR beta clonotypes were dominant, and in two of eight donors the single most frequent clonotype came from this HLA-C-restricted group. Cumulative frequency of public TCR beta family members discriminated carriers of CMV infection plus the relevant HLA type in this cohort and an independent roughly 340-donor cohort.

From a lookup of the germline V gene, CDR1 and CDR2 are SQVTM and ANQGSEA. From its cysteine to its phenylalanine, the CDR3 spans 11 amino acids. Only the CDR3 portion is preserved as DNA: 33 bases, with reading frame beginning at the first base. The germline ends are 10 bases apart after V is trimmed by 4 bases and J by 6 bases. In the case of this clonotype: Which antigen it targets is not known. Base qualities are not recorded, but no much larger clone differs from it by a single base.

This receptor was identified in a human donor in good health (CMV status not recorded). Some clones in this sample may be carry-over from other donors' samples. The chain couples TRBV29-1 to TRBJ2-7, and possibly TRBD2, on 6 matching bases. Sequencing input: CD8+ T cells from PBMCs. The CDR3 reads CSVAEGPEQYF. In nucleotide form, the sequence is TGCAGCGTTGCGGAGGGTCCCGAGCAGTACTTC.